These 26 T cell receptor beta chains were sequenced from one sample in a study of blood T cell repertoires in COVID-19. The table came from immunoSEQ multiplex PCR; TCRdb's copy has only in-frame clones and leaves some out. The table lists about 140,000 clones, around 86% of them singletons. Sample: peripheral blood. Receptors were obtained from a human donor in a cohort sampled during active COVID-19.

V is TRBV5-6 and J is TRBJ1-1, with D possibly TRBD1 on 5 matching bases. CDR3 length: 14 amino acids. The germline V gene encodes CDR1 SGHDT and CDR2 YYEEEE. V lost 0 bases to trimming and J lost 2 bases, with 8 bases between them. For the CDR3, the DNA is TGTGCCAGCAGCTTGGGACAGTTTAACACTGAAGCTTTCTTT. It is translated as CASSLGQFNTEAFF.

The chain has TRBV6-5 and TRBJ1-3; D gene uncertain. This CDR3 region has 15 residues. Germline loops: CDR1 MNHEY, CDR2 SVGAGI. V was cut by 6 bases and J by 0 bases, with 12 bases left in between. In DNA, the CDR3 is TGTGCCAGCAGACACGACGGGAACTCTGGAAACACCATATATTTT. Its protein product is CASRHDGNSGNTIYF.

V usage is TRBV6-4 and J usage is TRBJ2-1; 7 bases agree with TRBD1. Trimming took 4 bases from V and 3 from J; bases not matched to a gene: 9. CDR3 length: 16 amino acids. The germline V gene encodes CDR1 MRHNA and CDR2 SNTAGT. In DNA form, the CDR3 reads TGTGCCAGCAGTGTGGCTGAGGGGACAGACTACAATGAGCAGTTCTTC. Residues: CASSVAEGTDYNEQFF.

The CDR3 region has the DNA TGTGCCAGCAGCTTGGGGCGACCCAGGGAGACCCAGTACTTC. Its translation: CASSLGRPRETQYF. This sequence joins TRBV5-5 and TRBJ2-5; D remains ambiguous. CDR3 length equals 14 residues. Trimming took 0 bases from V and 5 from J, leaving 11 bases between them. Germline loops: CDR1 SGHKS, CDR2 YYEKEE (reference sequence).

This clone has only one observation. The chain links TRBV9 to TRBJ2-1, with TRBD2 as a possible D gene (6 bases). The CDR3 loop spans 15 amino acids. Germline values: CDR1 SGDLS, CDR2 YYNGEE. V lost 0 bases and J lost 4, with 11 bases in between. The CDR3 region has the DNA TGTGCCAGCAGCGTAGCGGGAGAGGTGTACAATGAGCAGTTCTTC. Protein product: CASSVAGEVYNEQFF. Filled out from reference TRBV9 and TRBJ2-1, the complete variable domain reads DSGVTQTPKHLITATGQRVTLRCSPRSGDLSVYWYQQSLDQGLQFLIQYYNGEERAKGNILERFSAQQFPDLHSELNLSSLELGDSALYFCASSVAGEVYNEQFFGPGTRLTVL.

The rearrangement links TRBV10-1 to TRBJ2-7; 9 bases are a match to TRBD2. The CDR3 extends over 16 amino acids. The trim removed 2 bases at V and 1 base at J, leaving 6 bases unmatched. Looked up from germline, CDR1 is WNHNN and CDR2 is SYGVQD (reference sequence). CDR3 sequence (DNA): TGCGCCAGCAGTGAGCCGGGGCTAGCGGGGTCCTACGAGCAGTACTTC. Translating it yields CASSEPGLAGSYEQYF.

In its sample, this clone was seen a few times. The CDR3 region is CASSQGDSNTEAFF. The CDR3, as DNA: TGCGCCAGCAGCCAAGGGGACAGTAACACTGAAGCTTTCTTT. V and J are TRBV4-1 and TRBJ1-1; 7 positions agree with TRBD1. Trimming took 1 base from V and 2 from J; bases not matched to a gene: 1. The CDR3 length is 14 residues. CDR1 and CDR2 from the germline V gene are MGHRA and YSYEKL.

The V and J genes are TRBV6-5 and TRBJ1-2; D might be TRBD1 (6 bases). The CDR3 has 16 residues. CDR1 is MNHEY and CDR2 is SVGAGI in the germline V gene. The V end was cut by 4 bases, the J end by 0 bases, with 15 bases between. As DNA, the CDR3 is TGTGCCAGCAGTTCCCTTAGACAGGCTACTAACTATGGCTACACCTTC. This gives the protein CASSSLRQATNYGYTF.

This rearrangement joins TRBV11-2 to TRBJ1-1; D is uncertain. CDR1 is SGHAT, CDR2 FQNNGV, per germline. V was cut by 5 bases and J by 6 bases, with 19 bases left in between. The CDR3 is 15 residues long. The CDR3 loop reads CASSPGISVWSEAFF. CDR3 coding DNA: TGTGCCAGCAGCCCGGGAATTTCGGTGTGGTCTGAAGCTTTCTTT.

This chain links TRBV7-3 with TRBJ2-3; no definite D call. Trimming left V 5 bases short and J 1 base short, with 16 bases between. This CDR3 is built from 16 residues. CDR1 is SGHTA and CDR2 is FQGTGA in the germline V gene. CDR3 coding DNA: TGTGCCAGCAGCCTTACTGGAAGTCGGGGCACAGATACGCAGTATTTT. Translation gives CASSLTGSRGTDTQYF.

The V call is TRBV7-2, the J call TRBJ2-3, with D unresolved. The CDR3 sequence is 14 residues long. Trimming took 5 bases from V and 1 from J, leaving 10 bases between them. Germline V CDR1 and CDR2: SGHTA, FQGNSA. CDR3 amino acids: CASSPYVGTDTQYF. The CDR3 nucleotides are TGTGCCAGCAGCCCGTACGTAGGCACAGATACGCAGTATTTT.

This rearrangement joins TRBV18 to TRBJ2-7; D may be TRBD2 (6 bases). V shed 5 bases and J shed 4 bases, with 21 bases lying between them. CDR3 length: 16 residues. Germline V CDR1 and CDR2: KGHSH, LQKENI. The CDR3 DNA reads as TGTGCCAGCTCAAAAGGTTCGGTGGGGGGTCTTTACGAGCAGTACTTC. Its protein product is CASSKGSVGGLYEQYF.

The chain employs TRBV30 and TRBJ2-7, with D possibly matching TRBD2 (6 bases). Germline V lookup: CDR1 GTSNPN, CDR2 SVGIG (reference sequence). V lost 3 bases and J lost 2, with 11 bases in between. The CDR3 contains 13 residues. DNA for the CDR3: TGTGCCTGGAGCTCGTGGGGGGCCTACGAGCAGTACTTC. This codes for CAWSSWGAYEQYF.

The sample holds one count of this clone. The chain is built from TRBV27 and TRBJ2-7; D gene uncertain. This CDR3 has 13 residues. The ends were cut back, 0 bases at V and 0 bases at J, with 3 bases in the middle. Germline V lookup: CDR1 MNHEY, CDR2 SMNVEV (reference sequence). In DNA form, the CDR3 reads TGTGCCAGCAGTTTATCTCACTCCTACGAGCAGTACTTC. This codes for CASSLSHSYEQYF.

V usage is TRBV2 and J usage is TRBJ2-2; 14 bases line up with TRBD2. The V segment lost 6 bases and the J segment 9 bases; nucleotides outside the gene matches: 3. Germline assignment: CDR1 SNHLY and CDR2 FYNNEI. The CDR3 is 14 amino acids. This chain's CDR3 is CASRGLAGARELFF. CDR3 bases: TGTGCCAGCAGGGGACTAGCGGGGGCCCGGGAGCTGTTTTTT.

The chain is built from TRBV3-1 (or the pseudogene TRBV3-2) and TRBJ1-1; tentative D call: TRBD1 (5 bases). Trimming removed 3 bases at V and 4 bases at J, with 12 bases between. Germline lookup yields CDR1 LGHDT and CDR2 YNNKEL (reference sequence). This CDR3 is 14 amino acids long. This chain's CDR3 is CASSQYTGGTEAFF. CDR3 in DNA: TGTGCCAGCAGCCAGTATACCGGGGGCACTGAAGCTTTCTTT.

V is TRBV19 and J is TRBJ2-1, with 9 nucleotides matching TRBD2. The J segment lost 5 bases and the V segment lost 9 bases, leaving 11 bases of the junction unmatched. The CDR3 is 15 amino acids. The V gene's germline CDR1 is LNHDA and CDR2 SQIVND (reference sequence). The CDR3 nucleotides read TGTGCCAGCTCGAGGGGAGTAGCGGGGGACAATGAGCAGTTCTTC. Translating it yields CASSRGVAGDNEQFF. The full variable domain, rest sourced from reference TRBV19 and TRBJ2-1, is DGGITQSPKYLFRKEGQNVTLSCEQNLNHDAMYWYRQDPGQGLRLIYYSQIVNDFQKGDIAEGYSVSREKKESFPLTVTSAQKNPTAFYLCASSRGVAGDNEQFFGPGTRLTVL.

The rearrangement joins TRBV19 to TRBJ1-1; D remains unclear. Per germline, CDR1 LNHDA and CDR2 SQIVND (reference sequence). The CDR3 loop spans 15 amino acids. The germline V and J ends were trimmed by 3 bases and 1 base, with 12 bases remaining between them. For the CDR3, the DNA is TGTGCCAGTAGTATCGCGGGGTCGGGGAACACTGAAGCTTTCTTT. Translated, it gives CASSIAGSGNTEAFF.

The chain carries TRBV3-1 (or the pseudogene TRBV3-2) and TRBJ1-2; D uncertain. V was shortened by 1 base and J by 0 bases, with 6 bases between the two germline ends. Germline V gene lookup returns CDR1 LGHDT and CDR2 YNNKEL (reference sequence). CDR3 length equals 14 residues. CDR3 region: CASSQVVSNYGYTF. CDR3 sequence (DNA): TGTGCCAGCAGCCAAGTAGTATCTAACTATGGCTACACCTTC.

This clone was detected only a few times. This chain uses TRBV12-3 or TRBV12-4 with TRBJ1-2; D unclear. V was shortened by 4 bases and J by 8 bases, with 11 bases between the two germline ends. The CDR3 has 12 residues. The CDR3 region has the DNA TGTGCCAGCAGTTATGCAGGAGGGGGCTACACCTTC. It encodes CASSYAGGGYTF.

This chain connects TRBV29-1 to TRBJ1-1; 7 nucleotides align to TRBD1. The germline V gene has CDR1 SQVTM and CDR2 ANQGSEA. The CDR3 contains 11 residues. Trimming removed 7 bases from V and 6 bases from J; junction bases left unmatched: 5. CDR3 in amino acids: CSARDRAEAFF. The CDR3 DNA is TGCAGCGCCCGAGACAGGGCTGAAGCTTTCTTT.

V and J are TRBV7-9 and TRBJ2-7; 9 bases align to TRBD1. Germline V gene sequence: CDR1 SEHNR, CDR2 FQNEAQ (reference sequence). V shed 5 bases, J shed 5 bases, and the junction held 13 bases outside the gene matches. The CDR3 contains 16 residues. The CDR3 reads CASSLTTSGTGNEQYF. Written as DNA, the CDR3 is TGTGCCAGCAGCCTTACTACATCCGGGACAGGGAACGAGCAGTACTTC.

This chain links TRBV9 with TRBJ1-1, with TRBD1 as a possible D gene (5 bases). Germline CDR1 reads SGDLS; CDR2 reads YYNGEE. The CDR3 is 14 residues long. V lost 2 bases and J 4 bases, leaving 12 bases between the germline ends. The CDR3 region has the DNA TGTGCCAGCAGCGTTGGACAAAGGGGCACTGAAGCTTTCTTT. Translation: CASSVGQRGTEAFF.

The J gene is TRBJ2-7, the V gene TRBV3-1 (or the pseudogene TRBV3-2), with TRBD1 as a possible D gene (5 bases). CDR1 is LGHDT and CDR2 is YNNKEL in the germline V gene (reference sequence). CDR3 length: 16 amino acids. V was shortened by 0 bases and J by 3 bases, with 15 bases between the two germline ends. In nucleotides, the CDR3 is TGTGCCAGCAGCCAAGATACCAGCAGGGCCGTCTACGAGCAGTACTTC. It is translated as CASSQDTSRAVYEQYF.

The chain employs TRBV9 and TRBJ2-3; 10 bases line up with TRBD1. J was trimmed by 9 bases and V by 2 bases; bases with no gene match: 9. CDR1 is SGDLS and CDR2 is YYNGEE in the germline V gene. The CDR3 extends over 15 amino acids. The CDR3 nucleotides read TGTGCCAGCAGCGTCATGGGGACAGGGGAGCGAACGCAGTATTTT. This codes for CASSVMGTGERTQYF.

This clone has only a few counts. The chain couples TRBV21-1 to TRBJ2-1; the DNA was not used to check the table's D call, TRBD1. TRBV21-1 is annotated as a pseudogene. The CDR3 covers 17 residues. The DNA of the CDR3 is TGTGCCAGCAGCAAAAGCGGACAGAGGCCAAACGTCAATGAGCAGTTCTTC. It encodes CASSKSGQRPNVNEQFF.